A selection of T cell receptor beta chains follows, all from one sample in a study of monozygotic twins with inflammatory bowel disease. TCRdb re-called the 5' RACE reads; one entry per CDR3 protein, DNA not given. The ten top clones account for more than 2%, within a sample of about 450,000 distinct CDR3 sequences. The sequenced sample consisted of blood. Receptor source: a human donor with ulcerative colitis or Crohn's disease, or a healthy co-twin of an affected twin (not recorded which). Each CDR3 is given with its conserved first and last residue. Each record gives: J gene, V gene, CDR3 protein.

>TRBJ1-5|TRBV7-2
CASSEGGHFSNQPQHF
>TRBJ2-1|TRBV20-1
CSARVSSGSLSLNEQFF
>TRBJ2-7|TRBV12-3/TRBV12-4
CASSLAGKQYF
>TRBJ2-1|TRBV6-1
CASTGNGEQFF
>TRBJ1-6|TRBV3-1
CASSQGAPEPYNSPLHF
>TRBJ2-1|TRBV15
CATSPGVNEQFF
>TRBJ1-1|TRBV2
CASRLRDRGGNTEAFF
>TRBJ2-7|TRBV28
CASSWTYEQYF
>TRBJ1-6|TRBV6-5
CASSSPDRSYNSPLHF
>TRBJ2-7|TRBV6-5
CASSYSGAGAYEQYF